This paragraph covers one TCR beta chain sequence. What antigen it recognizes has not been identified. No base quality information exists; no much larger clone differs at one position. This sample is drawn from a study of long-term antiretroviral therapy in people with HIV (dated by TCRdb to 2022 to 2024). The study in broad terms: Collection of the earliest samples took place about a decade ahead of the 2015 WHO recommendation for immediate ART, at a time when ART was typically delayed until CD4 counts fell. Whether ART initiation and durable HIV suppression were associated with changes in peripheral blood TRB repertoire composition and diversity was tested in a retrospective serial study. From 30 adults with confirmed HIV infection, the cohort provided 192 cryopreserved PBMC samples, gathered serially across a mean of approximately six years (range 1-12). Among the 30 to 35 participants with HIV, ten to eleven were female. Test extractions of a monoclonal T-cell line alongside some 35 polyclonal samples showed no cross-contamination during QIAcube processing. Paper-wide results and their limitations: Because pre-ART samples had limited cell numbers, profiling was done on unsorted PBMC rather than on sorted CD4+ and CD8+ T cells. Because PBMC availability was limited, only the TCR beta chain was sequenced, with no alpha chain pairing. The samples were dated from about 2003 to 2018, and the ART regimens that were used may be less effective than current ART regimens. Starting ART was linked to a significant rise in TRB diversity, yet even with long-term ART the diversity remained significantly lower than in transplant donor controls. CDR3 length ranges in HIV repertoires were narrower than in controls, and network structure suggested an antigen-experienced repertoire with only a slight naive shift after ART. Inferences about post-ART repertoire changes were limited because no data were available on ART adherence, viral resistance or therapy changes. The repertoire was dominated across all time points by expanded TRB clones identified before ART initiation, although this dominance was seen to fluctuate and to decrease in many PLHIV after ART.

Inclusion was restricted to participants for whom at least one PBMC sample before ART initiation and at least two post-ART samples were available. All participants with HIV were treated in the United States of America. Before DNA extraction, cryopreserved samples containing about 0.9-10 million PBMC were thawed and washed. At the time of the earliest PBMC sample, participants with HIV were aged between roughly 20 and 60 years. Each participant contributed PBMC samples from 1-4 timepoints before ART initiation and 2-8 timepoints after ART initiation, with a median of 7 samples. For every participant, serial HIV viral load, CD4+ T-cell count, ART history and demographic data were obtained. Genomic DNA was extracted from unsorted PBMC with a Qiagen kit on a QIAcube, processed in batches of 12 samples. From cysteine to phenylalanine, the CDR3 is 15 amino acids long. Only CDR3 DNA remains: 45 bases, in frame from the first base. At the junction V is shortened by 6 bases and J by 0 bases, with 11 bases in between. Via the germline V gene, CDR1 is SNHLY and CDR2 FYNNEI.

Sequencing of the TRB variable region was done with the immunoSEQ hsTCRB v3.0 assay at survey level resolution. The target sequencing depth for TRB was about 40,000-55,000 T-cell genomes per sample. TRB libraries were pooled and sequenced on an Illumina MiSeq using a v3 150-cycle kit. Regarding the original processing steps: Analysis of repertoires was carried out in R inside a reproducible Nextflow workflow spanning QC, data transformation and analysis. LymphoSeq2, an R package for AIRR-Seq data exploration, was used to implement custom analyses. Four samples that yielded fewer than 5000 total TRB sequences were excluded, so that 200 or so HIV repertoires were analyzed. Among the approximately 180 HIV repertoires that were kept, some 61 were collected before ART initiation and 120 to 140 were collected after ART initiation. Repertoires were downsampled to 5000 TRB nucleotide sequences, and summary statistics were averaged over 100 downsampling iterations. TRB sequences were retained for analysis only if CDR3 regions of at least seven amino acids were present. Diversity was assessed using a clonality score derived from Shannon entropy and using the Gini coefficient. In the repertoire networks, any two of the top 5000 CDR3 amino acid sequences were connected whenever the two sequences differed by an edit distance of one. For TRB CDR3 amino acid sequences, antigen specificity groups and MHC restriction were predicted with GLIPH2. Known CMV, EBV, HIV or tissue antigen associations were flagged by matching CDR3 amino acid sequences against VDJdb and McPAS-TCR. Pre-ART, post-ART and control groups were compared with Wilcoxon signed-rank tests and Holm-Bonferroni correction. TCRdb provides this immuneACCESS table in a form limited to in-frame rearrangements. Some clones are lacking; in checked studies, under half of them reflect an unresolved V gene, and why the rest are absent is not known. That table gives V, J and clone size, and the DNA gave D and trimming. For this sample the table gives 25,000 to 35,000 clones, of which roughly 95% were detected only once. 2% to 3% of the sample is taken by the ten largest.

The TCR originated in a man aged 25-45 years with HIV. This material consisted of unsorted PBMCs, taken roughly 6.9 years after starting antiretroviral therapy. The chain uses TRBV2 and TRBJ2-2; a tentative D call is TRBD1 (6 bases match). CDR3 reads: CASSPGTTNTGELFF. The DNA is as follows: TGTGCCAGCAGCCCCGGGACAACGAACACCGGGGAGCTGTTTTTT.